This paragraph covers one T cell receptor beta chain sequence. There are a few counts of this clonotype. No antigen is known for it. The sample holds no much larger clone one base away, and base qualities are not on file. The data belong to a study of neurological immune-mediated disorders (dated by TCRdb to about 2019). Notes on the research overall: Using UMI-based sequencing, the study compared peripheral blood TCR-beta repertoires from patients with HTLV-I-associated myelopathy (HAM/TSP), patients with multiple sclerosis, and healthy controls. The 100 to 110 TCR-beta libraries covered PBMC samples along with longitudinal samples, technical triplicates, and paired sorted CD4+ and CD8+ T-cell subsets. The cohort was made up of around 70 subjects, consisting of 15 or so HAM/TSP patients, some 34 multiple sclerosis patients and around 20 healthy controls. The paper's findings and limits, for the study overall: No identical CDR3 amino acid sequences were found to be shared among expanded clones across subjects, suggesting that TCR-beta repertoires were private in all groups. TCR clonal expansion was highest in HAM/TSP patients and lowest in MS patients, with MS patients falling below even healthy controls.

Unsorted PBMC libraries were generated from 2 million PBMCs stored in RNAlater at -80 °C until RNA extraction. Peripheral blood was subjected to Ficoll-Hypaque density gradient centrifugation to isolate PBMCs, which were then cryopreserved in liquid nitrogen. cDNA was synthesized by template-switch 5'RACE using a primer carrying a 10-nucleotide random unique molecular identifier by which each TCR transcript was tagged. Every sequencing run covered 15-18 subjects and yielded more than 160 million TCR-beta sequences. Total RNA was extracted with the RNeasy kit. The KAPA Real-time Library Amplification kit was used to amplify TCR-beta VDJ regions with primers for the TCR constant region and the 5'RACE anchor. Sample indexes and Illumina adaptors were added in a first PCR, and a second PCR then increased library yield. The roughly 650 bp TCR product was size-selected on a 2% E-gel SizeSelection system after Ampure bead purification. Before pooling, libraries had their quality checked on a Bioanalyzer, their concentration measured with Qubit, and their quantity determined with the Kapa Library Quantification kit. Paired-end 2 x 150 bp sequencing of the libraries was performed on an Illumina HiSeq 2500. To increase sequence diversity, about 25-31% phiX was spiked into each library pool. In the original analysis: The quality-filtered reads were processed with the UMI-based MiGEC pipeline, whose error correction step removed more than 80% of the raw TCR sequences. VDJ genes were aligned to IMGT germline references, and clonotypes were defined by unique CDR3 amino acid sequence plus V-J genes. VDJtools evaluated clonal expansion, Shannon diversity and CDR3 relatedness (CalcPairwiseDistances, ClusterSamples); CLCbio workbench built phylogenetic trees. Expanded clones were defined as having at least 8 unique UMIs, based on coefficient-of-variation modelling across technical triplicates. Using fastp at Q25 and MiXCR, TCRdb reprocessed the public reads and kept productive beta chains. Under each unique CDR3 protein, matching rows form one entry showing the most common genes and DNA. These V and J calls are TCRdb output, not the study's own analysis. A total of 40,000 or so distinct CDR3 sequences appear in this sample, less than 15% of them only once. In total, the top ten clones hold around 27% of the sample.

V and J lose 6 bases and 1 base, and a span of 12 bases separates them. The CDR3 runs 14 residues from the cysteine to the phenylalanine. The kept DNA is CDR3 alone, 42 bases in frame from the first base. CDR1 and CDR2, looked up from the germline V gene, are MNHNS and SASEGT. This clonotype was obtained from a woman aged 50 to 65 with HTLV-1-associated myelopathy (HAM/TSP). The sequence links TRBV6-1 to TRBJ1-2, and TRBD1 may be the D gene, going by 6 matching bases. The sequenced sample consisted of PBMCs. The sequenced DNA is TGTGCCAGCAGCTTGGACAGTTTTAACTATGGCTACACCTTC. Its translation is CASSLDSFNYGYTF.